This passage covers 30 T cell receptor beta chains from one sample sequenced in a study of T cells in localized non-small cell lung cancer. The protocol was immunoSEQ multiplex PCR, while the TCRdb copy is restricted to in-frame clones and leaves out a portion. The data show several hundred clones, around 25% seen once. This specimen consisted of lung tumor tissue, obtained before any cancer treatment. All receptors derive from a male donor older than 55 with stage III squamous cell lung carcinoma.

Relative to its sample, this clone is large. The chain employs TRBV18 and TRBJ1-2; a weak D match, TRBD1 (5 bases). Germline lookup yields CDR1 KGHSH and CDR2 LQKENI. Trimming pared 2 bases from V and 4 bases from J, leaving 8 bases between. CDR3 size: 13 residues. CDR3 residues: CASSPGTGYGYTF. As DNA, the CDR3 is TGTGCCAGCTCACCAGGGACGGGCTATGGCTACACCTTC.

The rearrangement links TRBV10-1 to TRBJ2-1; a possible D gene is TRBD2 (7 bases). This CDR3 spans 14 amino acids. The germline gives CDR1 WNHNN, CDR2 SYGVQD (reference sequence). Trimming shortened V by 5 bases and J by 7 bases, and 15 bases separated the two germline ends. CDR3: CASSIGGPSNEQFF. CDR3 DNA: TGCGCCAGCAGTATCGGGGGGCCGTCAAATGAGCAGTTCTTC.

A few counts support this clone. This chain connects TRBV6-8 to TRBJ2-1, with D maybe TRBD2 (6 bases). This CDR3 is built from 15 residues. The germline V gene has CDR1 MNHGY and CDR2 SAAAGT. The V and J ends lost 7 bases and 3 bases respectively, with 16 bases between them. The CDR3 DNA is TGTGCCAGCAAAGGGACCTTCGGGGGCTACAATGAGCAGTTCTTC. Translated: CASKGTFGGYNEQFF.

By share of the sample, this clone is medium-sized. The CDR3 nucleotides read TGTGCCAGCAGCTTTGTGGACAGGGGTAGCGAGACCCAGTACTTC. Encoded protein: CASSFVDRGSETQYF. This chain connects TRBV11-3 to TRBJ2-5, with 9 positions matching TRBD1. Trimming cost V 3 bases and J 5 bases; bases outside gene matches: 7. The CDR3 contains 15 residues. In germline, CDR1 is SGHNT, CDR2 YENEEA.

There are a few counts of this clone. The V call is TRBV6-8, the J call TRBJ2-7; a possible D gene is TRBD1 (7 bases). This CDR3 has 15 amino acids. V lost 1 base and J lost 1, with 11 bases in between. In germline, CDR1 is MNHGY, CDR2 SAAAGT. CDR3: CASSYYAGGSYEQYF. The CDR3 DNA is TGTGCCAGCAGTTACTACGCAGGGGGGTCCTACGAGCAGTACTTC.

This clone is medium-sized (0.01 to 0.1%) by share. CDR3: CASSKDRGGRNEQFF. Written as DNA, the CDR3 is TGTGCCAGCAGTAAGGACAGGGGAGGAAGAAATGAGCAGTTCTTC. This chain uses TRBV9 with TRBJ2-1; 9 bases map to TRBD1. CDR3 length: 15 residues. V was clipped by 5 bases and J by 7 bases; unmatched bases: 10. Germline CDR1 reads SGDLS; CDR2 reads YYNGEE.

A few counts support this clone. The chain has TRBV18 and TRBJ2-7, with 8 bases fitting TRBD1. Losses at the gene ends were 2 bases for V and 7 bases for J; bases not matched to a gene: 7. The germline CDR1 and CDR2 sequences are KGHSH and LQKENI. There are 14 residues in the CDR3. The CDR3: CASSPVQGAGEQYF. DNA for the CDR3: TGTGCCAGCTCACCAGTTCAGGGGGCGGGAGAGCAGTACTTC. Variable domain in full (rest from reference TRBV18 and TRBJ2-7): NAGVMQNPRHLVRRRGQEARLRCSPMKGHSHVYWYRQLPEEGLKFMVYLQKENIIDESGMPKERFSAEFPKEGPSILRIQQVVRGDSAAYFCASSPVQGAGEQYFGPGTRLTVT.

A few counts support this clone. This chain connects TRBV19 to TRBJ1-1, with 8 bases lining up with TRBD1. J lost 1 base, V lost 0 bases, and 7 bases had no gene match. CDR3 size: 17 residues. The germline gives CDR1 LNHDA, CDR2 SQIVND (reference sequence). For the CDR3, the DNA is TGTGCCAGTAGTATAGACCGGACAGGGTGGACGAACACTGAAGCTTTCTTT. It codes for CASSIDRTGWTNTEAFF.

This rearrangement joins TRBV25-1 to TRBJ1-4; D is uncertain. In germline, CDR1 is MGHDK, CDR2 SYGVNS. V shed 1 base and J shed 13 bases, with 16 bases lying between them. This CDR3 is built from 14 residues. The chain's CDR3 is CASSESAPFNGLFF. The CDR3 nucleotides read TGTGCCAGCAGTGAATCGGCCCCCTTTAATGGACTGTTTTTT. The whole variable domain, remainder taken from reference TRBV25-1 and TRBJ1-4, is EADIYQTPRYLVIGTGKKITLECSQTMGHDKMYWYQQDPGMELHLIHYSYGVNSTEKGDLSSESTVSRIRTEHFPLTLESARPSHTSQYLCASSESAPFNGLFFGSGTQLSVL.

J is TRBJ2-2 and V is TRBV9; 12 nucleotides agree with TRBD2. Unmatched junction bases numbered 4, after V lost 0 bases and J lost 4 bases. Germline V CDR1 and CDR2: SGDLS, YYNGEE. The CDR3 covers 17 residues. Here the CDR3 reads CASSVGLAGAGTGELFF. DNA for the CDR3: TGTGCCAGCAGCGTAGGACTAGCGGGGGCAGGCACCGGGGAGCTGTTTTTT.

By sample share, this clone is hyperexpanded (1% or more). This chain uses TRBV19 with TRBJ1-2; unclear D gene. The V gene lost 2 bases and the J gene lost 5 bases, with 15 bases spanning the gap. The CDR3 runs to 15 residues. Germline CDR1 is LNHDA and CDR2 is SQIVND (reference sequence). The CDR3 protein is CASSISDRGGYGYTF. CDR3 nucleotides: TGTGCCAGTAGTATATCGGACCGGGGAGGGTATGGCTACACCTTC.

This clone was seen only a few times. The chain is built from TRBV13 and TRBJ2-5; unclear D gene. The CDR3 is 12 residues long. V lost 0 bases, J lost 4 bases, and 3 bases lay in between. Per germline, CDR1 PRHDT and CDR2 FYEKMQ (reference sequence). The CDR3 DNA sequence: TGTGCCAGCAGCTTAGGGCGAGAGACCCAGTACTTC. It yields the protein CASSLGRETQYF.

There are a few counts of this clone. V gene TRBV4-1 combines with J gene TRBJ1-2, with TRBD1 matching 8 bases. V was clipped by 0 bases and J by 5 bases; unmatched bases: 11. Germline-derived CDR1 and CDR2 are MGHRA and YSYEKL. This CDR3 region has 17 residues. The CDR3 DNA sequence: TGCGCCAGCAGCCAAGATCGAACCTTGGGACAGGCTTATGGCTACACCTTC. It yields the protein CASSQDRTLGQAYGYTF.

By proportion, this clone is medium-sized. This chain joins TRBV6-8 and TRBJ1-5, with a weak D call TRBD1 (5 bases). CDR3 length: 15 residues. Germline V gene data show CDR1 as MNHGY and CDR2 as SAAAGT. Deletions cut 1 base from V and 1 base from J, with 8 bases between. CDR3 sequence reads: CASSYWGGSNQPQHF. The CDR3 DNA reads TGTGCCAGCAGTTACTGGGGGGGGAGCAATCAGCCCCAGCATTTT.

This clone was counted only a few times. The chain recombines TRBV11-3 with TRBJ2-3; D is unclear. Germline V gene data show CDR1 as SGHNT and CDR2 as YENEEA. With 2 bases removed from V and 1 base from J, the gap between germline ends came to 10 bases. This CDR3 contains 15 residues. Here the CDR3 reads CASSLQDRRTDTQYF. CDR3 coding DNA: TGTGCCAGCAGCTTACAGGACCGACGCACAGATACGCAGTATTTT.

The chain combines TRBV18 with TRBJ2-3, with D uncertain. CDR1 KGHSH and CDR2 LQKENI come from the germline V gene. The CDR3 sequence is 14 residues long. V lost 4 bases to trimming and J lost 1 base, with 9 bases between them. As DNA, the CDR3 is TGTGCCAGCTCACAAGGGTTTGGCACAGATACGCAGTATTTT. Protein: CASSQGFGTDTQYF.

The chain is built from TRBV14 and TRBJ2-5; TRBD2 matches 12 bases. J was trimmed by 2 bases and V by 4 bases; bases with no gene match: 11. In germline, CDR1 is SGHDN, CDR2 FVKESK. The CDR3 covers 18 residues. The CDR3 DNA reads TGTGCCAGCAGCCCAGGACCCGGGACTAGCGGGCATCAAGAGACCCAGTACTTC. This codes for CASSPGPGTSGHQETQYF.

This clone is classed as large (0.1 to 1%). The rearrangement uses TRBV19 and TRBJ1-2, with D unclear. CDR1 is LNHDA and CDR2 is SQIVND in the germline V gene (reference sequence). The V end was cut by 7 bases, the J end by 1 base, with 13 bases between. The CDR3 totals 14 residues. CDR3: CASIKKGDNYGYTF. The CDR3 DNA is TGTGCCAGTATTAAGAAAGGCGATAACTATGGCTACACCTTC.

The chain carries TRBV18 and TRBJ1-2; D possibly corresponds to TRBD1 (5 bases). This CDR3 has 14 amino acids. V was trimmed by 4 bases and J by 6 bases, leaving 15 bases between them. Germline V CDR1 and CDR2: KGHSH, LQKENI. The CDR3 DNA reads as TGTGCCAGCTCACTTGCCAGGGTAAAGGATGGCTACACCTTC. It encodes CASSLARVKDGYTF.

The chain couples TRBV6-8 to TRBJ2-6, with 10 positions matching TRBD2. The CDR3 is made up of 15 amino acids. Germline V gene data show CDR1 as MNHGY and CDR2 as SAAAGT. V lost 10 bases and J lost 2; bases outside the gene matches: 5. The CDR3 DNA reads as TGTGCCATCAGCGGGGGGGCCGCTGGGGCCAACGTCCTGACTTTC. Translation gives CAISGGAAGANVLTF.

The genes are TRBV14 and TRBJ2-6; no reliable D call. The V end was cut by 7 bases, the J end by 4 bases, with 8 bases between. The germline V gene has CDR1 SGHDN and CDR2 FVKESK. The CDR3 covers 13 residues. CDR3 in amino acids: CASKTAGANVLTF. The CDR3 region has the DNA TGTGCCAGCAAGACGGCAGGGGCCAACGTCCTGACTTTC.

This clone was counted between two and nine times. The CDR3 nucleotides are TGTGCCAGCAGTTACTCCCTCACTGAAGCTTTCTTT. It specifies CASSYSLTEAFF. The chain has TRBV6-8 and TRBJ1-1; D uncertain. The CDR3 sequence is 12 residues long. The germline CDR1 and CDR2 sequences are MNHGY and SAAAGT. Trimming cost V 0 bases and J 4 bases, with 3 bases left between them.

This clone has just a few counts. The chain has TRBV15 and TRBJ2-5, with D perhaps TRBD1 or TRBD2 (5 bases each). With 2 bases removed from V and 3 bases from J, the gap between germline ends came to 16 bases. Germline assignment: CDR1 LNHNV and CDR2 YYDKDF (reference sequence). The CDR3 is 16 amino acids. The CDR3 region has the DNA TGTGCCACCAGCAGACCCGGGGCAGGCGGAGAAGAGACCCAGTACTTC. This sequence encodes CATSRPGAGGEETQYF.

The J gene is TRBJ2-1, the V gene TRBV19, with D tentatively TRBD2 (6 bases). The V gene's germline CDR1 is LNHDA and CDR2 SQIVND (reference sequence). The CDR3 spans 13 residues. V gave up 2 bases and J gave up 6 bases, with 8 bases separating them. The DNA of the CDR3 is TGTGCCAGTAGTATAACCGGGAGCAATGAGCAGTTCTTC. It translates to CASSITGSNEQFF.

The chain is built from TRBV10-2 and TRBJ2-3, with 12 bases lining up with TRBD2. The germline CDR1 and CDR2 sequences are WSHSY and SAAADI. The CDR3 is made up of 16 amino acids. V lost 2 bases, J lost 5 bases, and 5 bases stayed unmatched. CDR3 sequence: CASSERTSGAVDTQYF. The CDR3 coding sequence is TGCGCCAGCAGTGAGAGGACTAGCGGGGCCGTAGATACGCAGTATTTT.

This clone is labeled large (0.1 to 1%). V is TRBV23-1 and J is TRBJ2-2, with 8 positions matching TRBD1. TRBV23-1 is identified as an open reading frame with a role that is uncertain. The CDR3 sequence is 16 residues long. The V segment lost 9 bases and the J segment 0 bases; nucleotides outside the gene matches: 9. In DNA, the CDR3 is TGCGCCAGAAACGGACAGGGCGACCCGAACACCGGGGAGCTGTTTTTT. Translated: CARNGQGDPNTGELFF.

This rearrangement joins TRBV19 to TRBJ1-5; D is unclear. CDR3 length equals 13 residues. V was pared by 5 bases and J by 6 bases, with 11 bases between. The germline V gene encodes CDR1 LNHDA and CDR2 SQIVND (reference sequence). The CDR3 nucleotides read TGTGCCAGTAGTTATGCCTCCGGTCAGCCCCAGCATTTT. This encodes CASSYASGQPQHF.

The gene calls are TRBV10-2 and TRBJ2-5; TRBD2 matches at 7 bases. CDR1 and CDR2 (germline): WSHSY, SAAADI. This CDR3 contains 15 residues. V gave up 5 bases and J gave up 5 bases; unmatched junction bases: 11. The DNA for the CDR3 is TGCGCCAGCAGTTACTCCAGCGGGGAGGCGGAGACCCAGTACTTC. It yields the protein CASSYSSGEAETQYF.

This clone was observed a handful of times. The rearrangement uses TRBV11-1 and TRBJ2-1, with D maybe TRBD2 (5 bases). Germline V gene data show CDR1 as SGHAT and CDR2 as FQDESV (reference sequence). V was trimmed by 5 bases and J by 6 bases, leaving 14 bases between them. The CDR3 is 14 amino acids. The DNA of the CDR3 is TGTGCCAGCAGCCCACAGCCAAGCGGCAATGAGCAGTTCTTC. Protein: CASSPQPSGNEQFF.

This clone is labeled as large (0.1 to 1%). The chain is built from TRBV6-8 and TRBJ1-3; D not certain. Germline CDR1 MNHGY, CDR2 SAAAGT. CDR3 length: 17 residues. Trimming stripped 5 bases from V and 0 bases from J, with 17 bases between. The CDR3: CASSQLGFRVSGNTIYF. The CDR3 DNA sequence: TGTGCCAGCAGTCAGTTGGGGTTCCGTGTCTCTGGAAACACCATATATTTT.